This is a list of T cell receptor beta chains from one sample in a study of blood T cell repertoires in COVID-19. Sequenced by immunoSEQ multiplex PCR; TCRdb stores in-frame clones only, minus some. The sample yields roughly 250,000 clones, 65% to 85% seen once. The sample comprised peripheral blood. These receptors all stem from a woman aged 40 to 55 with active or convalescent COVID-19. CDR3s include the opening cysteine and the closing phenylalanine or tryptophan. D genes are given only for firm matches. Expanded clones get a size class; other rows say once, few or many, or leave the size out.

v_call	clone_size	j_call	d_call	cdr3_aa	cdr3_nt
TRBV6-5	-	TRBJ1-6	-	CASRPGSPLHF	TGTGCCAGCAGACCGGGTTCACCCCTCCACTTT
TRBV30	-	TRBJ2-3	TRBD1	CACNRGPPRDTQYF	TGTGCCTGCAACAGGGGGCCCCCTCGGGATACGCAGTATTTT
TRBV4-1	many	TRBJ1-5	TRBD1	CASSQDYGTGGDQPQHF	TGCGCCAGCAGCCAAGATTATGGGACAGGGGGTGATCAGCCCCAGCATTTT
TRBV7-7	-	TRBJ2-5	-	CASREGTGTPGETQYF	TGTGCCAGCAGAGAGGGTACCGGGACTCCAGGGGAGACCCAGTACTTC
TRBV28	-	TRBJ1-1	-	CASSTGPTEAFF	TGTGCCAGCAGTACAGGGCCCACTGAAGCTTTCTTT
TRBV4-1	-	TRBJ1-6	-	CASNQGRGSRSPLHF	TGCGCCAGCAACCAAGGAAGGGGCTCTCGGTCACCCCTCCACTTT
TRBV28	-	TRBJ1-2	TRBD1	CASSGRGQSNYGYTF	TGTGCCAGCAGTGGAAGGGGACAGTCGAACTATGGCTACACCTTC
TRBV10-3	-	TRBJ1-5	-	CAISHPTAGGGNQPQHF	TGTGCCATCAGTCACCCAACGGCGGGGGGAGGCAATCAGCCCCAGCATTTT
TRBV19	once	TRBJ2-7	TRBD1	CASSYSGTGGHEQYF	TGTGCCAGTAGTTACTCCGGGACAGGGGGCCACGAGCAGTACTTC
TRBV25-1	-	TRBJ1-2	-	CASSSVAGYGYTF	TGTGCCAGCAGTTCGGTGGCAGGCTATGGCTACACCTTC
TRBV11-2	few	TRBJ1-2	-	CASSPPGGNYGYTF	TGTGCCAGCAGCCCCCCGGGGGGTAACTATGGCTACACCTTC
TRBV19	-	TRBJ1-5	-	CASSIDPSWPQHF	TGTGCCAGTAGTATAGATCCGTCGTGGCCCCAGCATTTT
TRBV2	once	TRBJ2-7	-	CASRWARGSEQYF	TGTGCCAGCAGGTGGGCCAGGGGCTCCGAGCAGTACTTC
TRBV4-1	few	TRBJ1-2	TRBD1	CASSQDRTGGGGYTF	TGCGCCAGCAGCCAAGACCGGACAGGGGGAGGCGGCTACACCTTC
TRBV2	-	TRBJ2-7	-	CASRRSGLPPSEQYF	TGTGCCAGCAGGAGGTCAGGACTACCACCTTCCGAGCAGTACTTC
TRBV4-2	-	TRBJ2-1	-	CASSQDPRGEDEQFF	TGTGCCAGCAGCCAAGACCCCAGGGGAGAGGATGAGCAGTTCTTC
TRBV19	-	TRBJ2-1	TRBD2	CASITSGGENEQFF	TGTGCCAGTATCACTAGCGGGGGGGAGAATGAGCAGTTCTTC
TRBV11-2	-	TRBJ1-2	TRBD1	CASSSRQGAGPPTNYGYTF	TGTGCCAGCAGCTCCCGACAGGGGGCCGGGCCCCCCACTAACTATGGCTACACCTTC
TRBV7-2	-	TRBJ1-2	-	CATRRDPSYGYTF	TGTGCCACAAGGCGGGATCCAAGCTATGGCTACACCTTC
TRBV28	-	TRBJ1-2	-	CASSLALILNYGYTF	TGTGCCAGCAGTTTAGCGTTGATTCTTAACTATGGCTACACCTTC
TRBV7-3	-	TRBJ2-1	TRBD2	CASSLSGDYNEQFF	TGTGCCAGCAGCTTGAGCGGGGACTACAATGAGCAGTTCTTC
TRBV6-1	-	TRBJ2-5	TRBD1	CASSVRDRGHTAAETQYF	TGTGCCAGCAGTGTCCGGGACAGGGGGCACACAGCGGCAGAGACCCAGTACTTC
TRBV19	-	TRBJ2-4	TRBD2	CASTITSGGPRGLQYF	TGTGCCAGTACAATTACTAGCGGGGGGCCTCGTGGGCTTCAGTACTTC
TRBV7-3	few	TRBJ2-3	TRBD1	CASSPGTGTDTQYF	TGTGCCAGCAGCCCTGGGACAGGCACAGATACGCAGTATTTT
TRBV5-4	-	TRBJ1-2	TRBD1	CASSSPRQGLYGYTF	TGTGCCAGCAGCTCCCCCAGACAGGGCCTCTATGGCTACACCTTC
TRBV7-2	few	TRBJ1-6	-	CASSPQGTYNSPLHF	TGTGCCAGCAGCCCCCAGGGGACGTATAATTCACCCCTCCACTTT
TRBV21-1	-	TRBJ2-5	-	CASSKARTIEETQYF	TGTGCCAGCAGCAAAGCTCGGACTATAGAAGAGACCCAGTACTTC
TRBV6-5	-	TRBJ1-2	TRBD1	CASTGTGGRYGYTF	TGTGCCAGCACCGGGACAGGGGGCCGATATGGCTACACCTTC
TRBV7-9	-	TRBJ1-2	-	CASSVTGINYGYTF	TGTGCCAGCAGCGTAACAGGGATTAACTATGGCTACACCTTC
TRBV19	-	TRBJ1-2	TRBD1	CASSMTGWINYGYTF	TGTGCCAGTAGTATGACAGGGTGGATTAACTATGGCTACACCTTC
TRBV18	-	TRBJ1-1	-	CASSPQQGRPNTEAFF	TGTGCCAGCTCACCACAGCAGGGGCGTCCGAACACTGAAGCTTTCTTT
TRBV7-9	-	TRBJ1-1	-	CASSLGGDEAFF	TGTGCCAGCAGCTTAGGCGGAGATGAAGCTTTCTTT
TRBV28	once	TRBJ1-2	-	CASSRLRRGYNGYTF	TGTGCCAGCAGCCGCCTTCGCAGGGGCTACAATGGCTACACCTTC
TRBV5-4	-	TRBJ2-1	-	CASSSDGGSYNEQFF	TGTGCCAGCAGCTCAGACGGGGGATCCTACAATGAGCAGTTCTTC
TRBV24-1	-	TRBJ2-3	TRBD2	CATESSGGAWADTQYF	TGTGCCACCGAGTCTAGCGGGGGGGCTTGGGCAGATACGCAGTATTTT
TRBV3-1/TRBV3-2	once	TRBJ2-5	TRBD2	CASSQPGLVIETQYF	TGTGCCAGCAGCCAACCGGGACTAGTCATCGAGACCCAGTACTTC
TRBV7-2	-	TRBJ2-5	TRBD1	CASSPLGQGIGTQYF	TGTGCCAGCAGCCCGCTGGGACAGGGGATTGGGACCCAGTACTTC
TRBV6-1	-	TRBJ1-5	-	CASSEGRVGNQPQHF	TGTGCCAGCAGTGAAGGCAGGGTAGGAAATCAGCCCCAGCATTTT
TRBV5-1	-	TRBJ1-5	-	CASSLDPGAGSNQPQHF	TGCGCCAGCAGCTTGGATCCAGGGGCAGGAAGCAATCAGCCCCAGCATTTT
TRBV18	-	TRBJ1-5	-	CASSPSGGRQPQHF	TGTGCCAGCTCACCAAGCGGAGGGCGTCAGCCCCAGCATTTT
TRBV7-9	-	TRBJ2-5	TRBD2	CASSPLIGIAGLQETQYF	TGTGCCAGCAGCCCCCTTATTGGGATAGCGGGGCTCCAAGAGACCCAGTACTTC
TRBV6-2/TRBV6-3	-	TRBJ2-5	-	CASSYLGGPQETQYF	TGTGCCAGCAGTTACCTCGGGGGGCCACAAGAGACCCAGTACTTC
TRBV4-2	-	TRBJ2-3	-	CASSHPFTDTQYF	TGTGCCAGCAGCCACCCCTTCACAGATACGCAGTATTTT
TRBV5-1	-	TRBJ1-3	-	CASSPGGLSGNTIYF	TGCGCCAGCAGCCCGGGGGGCCTCTCTGGAAACACCATATATTTT
TRBV30	-	TRBJ1-6	-	CAWSTLLGQNSPLHF	TGTGCCTGGAGCACCCTTTTAGGACAGAATTCACCCCTCCACTTT
TRBV5-4	-	TRBJ1-1	-	CASSGQMNTEAFF	TGTGCCAGCAGCGGGCAGATGAACACTGAAGCTTTCTTT
TRBV9	-	TRBJ2-3	-	CASSVGGPDTQYF	TGTGCCAGCAGCGTAGGGGGGCCAGATACGCAGTATTTT
TRBV28	-	TRBJ1-1	-	CASSPAGGFGTEAFF	TGTGCCAGCAGTCCCGCTGGGGGCTTCGGCACTGAAGCTTTCTTT
TRBV7-9	-	TRBJ2-5	TRBD2	CASSGSSGGRGTQYF	TGTGCCAGCAGCGGATCTAGCGGGGGTCGAGGGACCCAGTACTTC
TRBV2	-	TRBJ1-6	-	CASSSTAYNSPLHF	TGTGCCAGCAGTTCGACAGCCTATAATTCACCCCTCCACTTT
TRBV2	-	TRBJ1-2	TRBD1	CASSEAGTLDRVEGYTF	TGTGCCAGCAGTGAAGCGGGCACCCTGGACAGGGTGGAAGGCTACACCTTC
TRBV19	-	TRBJ2-1	-	CASSIDGGAYYNEQFF	TGTGCCAGTAGTATAGATGGGGGGGCATACTACAATGAGCAGTTCTTC
TRBV15	-	TRBJ1-4	TRBD1	CATSRDPTGETNEKLFF	TGTGCCACCAGCAGAGACCCGACAGGGGAAACTAATGAAAAACTGTTTTTT
TRBV27	-	TRBJ1-2	-	CASSPRGYGYTF	TGTGCCAGCAGCCCTCGGGGCTATGGCTACACCTTC
TRBV6-5	-	TRBJ1-1	TRBD1	CASTLTGVNTEAFF	TGTGCCAGCACCCTTACAGGGGTGAACACTGAAGCTTTCTTT